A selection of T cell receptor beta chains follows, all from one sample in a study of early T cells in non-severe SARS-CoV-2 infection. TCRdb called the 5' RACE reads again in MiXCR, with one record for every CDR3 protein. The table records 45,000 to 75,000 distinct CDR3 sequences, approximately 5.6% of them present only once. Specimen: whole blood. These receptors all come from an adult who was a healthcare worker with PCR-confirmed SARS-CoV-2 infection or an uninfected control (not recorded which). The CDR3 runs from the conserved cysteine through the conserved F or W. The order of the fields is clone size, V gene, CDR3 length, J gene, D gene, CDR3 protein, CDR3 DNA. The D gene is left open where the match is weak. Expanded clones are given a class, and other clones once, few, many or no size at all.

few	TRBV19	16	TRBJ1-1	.	CASSARGFTGSAEAFF	TGTGCCAGTAGTGCCAGGGGATTTACCGGAAGCGCTGAAGCTTTCTTT
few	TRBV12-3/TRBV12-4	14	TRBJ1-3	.	CASTEQGPGNTIYF	TGTGCCAGCACCGAACAGGGACCAGGAAACACCATATATTTT
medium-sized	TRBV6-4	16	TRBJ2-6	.	CASSDSMGSGANVLTF	TGTGCCAGCAGTGACTCGATGGGCTCTGGGGCCAACGTCCTGACTTTC
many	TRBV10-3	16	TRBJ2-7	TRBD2	CAIPGKGSGRVYEQYF	TGTGCCATCCCCGGGAAGGGTAGCGGGAGAGTCTACGAGCAGTACTTC
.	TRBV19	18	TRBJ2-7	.	CASSTPQFGQGGIYEQYF	TGTGCCAGTAGTACCCCTCAGTTCGGACAGGGAGGGATCTACGAGCAGTACTTC
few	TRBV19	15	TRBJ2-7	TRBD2	CASSRGLAGGYEQYF	TGTGCCAGTAGTAGAGGACTAGCGGGAGGCTACGAGCAGTACTTC
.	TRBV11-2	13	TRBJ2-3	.	CASSSGYPDTQYF	TGTGCCAGCAGCTCTGGATATCCAGATACGCAGTATTTT
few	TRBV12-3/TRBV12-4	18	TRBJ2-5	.	CASTLYGPGRGSGETQYF	TGTGCCAGCACTTTGTATGGCCCGGGGAGGGGGTCTGGAGAGACCCAGTACTTC
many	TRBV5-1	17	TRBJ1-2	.	CASSSSAPRGSNYGYTF	TGCGCCAGCAGCTCCTCGGCCCCCAGGGGTTCCAACTATGGCTACACCTTC
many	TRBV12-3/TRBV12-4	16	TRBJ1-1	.	CASSRSPGSGDTEAFF	TGTGCCAGCAGTCGTTCCCCGGGATCCGGGGACACTGAAGCTTTCTTT
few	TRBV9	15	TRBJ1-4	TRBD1	CASSAEQGRSGKLFF	TGTGCCAGCAGCGCGGAACAGGGGAGGAGTGGAAAACTGTTTTTT
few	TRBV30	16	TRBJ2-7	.	CAWSPHRAGAAYEQYF	TGTGCCTGGAGCCCCCATCGGGCAGGGGCCGCCTACGAGCAGTACTTC
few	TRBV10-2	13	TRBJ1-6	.	CASSEGSPQPLHF	TGCGCCAGCAGTGAAGGATCCCCGCAGCCCCTCCACTTT
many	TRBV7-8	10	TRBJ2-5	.	CASSIETQYF	TGTGCCAGCAGCATAGAGACCCAGTACTTC
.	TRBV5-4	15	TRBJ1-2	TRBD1	CASSPGQGSNYGYTF	TGTGCCAGCAGCCCAGGACAGGGCTCTAACTATGGCTACACCTTC
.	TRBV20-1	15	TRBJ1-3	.	CSADLGGSSGNTIYF	TGCAGTGCTGATTTAGGTGGGAGCTCTGGAAACACCATATATTTT
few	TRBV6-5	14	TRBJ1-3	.	CASSYAGRGNTIYF	TGTGCCAGCAGTTACGCTGGACGTGGAAACACCATATATTTT
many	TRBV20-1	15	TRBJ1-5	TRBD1	CSAGTGGNSNQPQHF	TGCAGTGCTGGGACAGGGGGAAATAGCAATCAGCCCCAGCATTTT
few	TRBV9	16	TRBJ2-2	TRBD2	CASSPRLAGAAGELFF	TGTGCCAGCAGCCCCCGACTAGCGGGGGCGGCCGGGGAGCTGTTTTTT
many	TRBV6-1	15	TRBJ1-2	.	CASRFNQETNYGYTF	TGTGCCAGCAGATTCAACCAGGAGACTAACTATGGCTACACCTTC
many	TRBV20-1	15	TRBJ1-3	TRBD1	CSATGGDISGNTIYF	TGCAGTGCAACAGGGGGCGATATCTCTGGAAACACCATATATTTT
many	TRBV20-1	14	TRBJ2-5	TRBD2	CSADLAGRLETQYF	TGCAGTGCCGACTTAGCGGGGCGTCTGGAGACCCAGTACTTC
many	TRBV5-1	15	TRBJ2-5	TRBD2	CASSLDSGRQETQYF	TGCGCCAGCAGCCTGGATAGCGGGAGACAAGAGACCCAGTACTTC
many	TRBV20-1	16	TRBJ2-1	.	CSARDIGVGWDPEQFF	TGCAGTGCTAGAGATATCGGAGTCGGTTGGGACCCCGAGCAGTTCTTC
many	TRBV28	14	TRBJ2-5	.	CASTQGGPQETQYF	TGTGCCAGCACTCAAGGCGGGCCCCAAGAGACCCAGTACTTC
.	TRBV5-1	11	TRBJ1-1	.	CASSLVGEAFF	TGCGCCAGCAGCTTGGTGGGGGAAGCTTTCTTT
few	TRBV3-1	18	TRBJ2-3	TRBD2	CASSQDVQRGRGTDTQYF	TGTGCCAGCAGCCAAGATGTCCAGCGGGGACGGGGCACAGATACGCAGTATTTT
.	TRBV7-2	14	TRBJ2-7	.	CASSLVGTSYEQYF	TGTGCCAGCAGCTTAGTCGGGACGTCCTACGAGCAGTACTTC
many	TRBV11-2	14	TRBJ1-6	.	CASSWTGTNSPLHF	TGTGCCAGCAGCTGGACGGGAACTAATTCACCCCTCCACTTT
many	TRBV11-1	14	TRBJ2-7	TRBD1	CASSTRTGAYEQYF	TGTGCCAGCAGCACTAGGACAGGGGCCTACGAGCAGTACTTC
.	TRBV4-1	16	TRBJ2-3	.	CASSQTSRNPTDTQYF	TGCGCCAGCAGCCAGACCAGCCGAAACCCCACAGATACGCAGTATTTT
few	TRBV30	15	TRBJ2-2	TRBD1	CAWSVRTGHTGELFF	TGTGCCTGGAGTGTACGGACAGGGCACACCGGGGAGCTGTTTTTT
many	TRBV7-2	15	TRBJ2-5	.	CASSLAGGGSETQYF	TGTGCCAGCAGCTTAGCCGGCGGGGGCTCGGAGACCCAGTACTTC
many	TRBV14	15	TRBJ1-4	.	CASSLYAGEGEKLFF	TGTGCCAGCAGCCTATATGCAGGGGAGGGTGAAAAACTGTTTTTT
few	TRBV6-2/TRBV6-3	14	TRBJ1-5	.	CASSGGYSNQPQHF	TGTGCCAGCAGTGGGGGTTATAGCAATCAGCCCCAGCATTTT
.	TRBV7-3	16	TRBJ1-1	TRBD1	CASSAGQGRVRTEAFF	TGTGCCAGCAGCGCCGGACAGGGCCGGGTGCGCACTGAAGCTTTCTTT
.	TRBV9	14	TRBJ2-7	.	CASSPSGHSYEQYF	TGTGCCAGCAGCCCCTCAGGGCACTCCTACGAGCAGTACTTC
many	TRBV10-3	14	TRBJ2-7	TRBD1	CAIAGTGNSREQYF	TGTGCCATCGCAGGGACAGGGAATTCGCGGGAGCAGTACTTC
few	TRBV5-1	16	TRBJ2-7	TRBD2	CASSLASGRVHYEQYF	TGCGCCAGCAGCCTCGCTAGCGGGAGGGTCCACTACGAGCAGTACTTC
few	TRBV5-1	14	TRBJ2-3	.	CASSLGPNTDTQYF	TGCGCCAGCAGCTTGGGACCTAATACAGATACGCAGTATTTT
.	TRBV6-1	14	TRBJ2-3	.	CASSETYTTDTQYF	TGTGCCAGCAGTGAGACTTACACCACAGATACGCAGTATTTT
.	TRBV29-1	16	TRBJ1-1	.	CSVFKTEIYLGTEAFF	TGCAGCGTTTTTAAGACAGAAATCTACTTGGGAACTGAAGCTTTCTTT
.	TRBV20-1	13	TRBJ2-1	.	CSARGPPRNEQFF	TGCAGTGCCCGGGGCCCACCTAGGAATGAGCAGTTCTTC
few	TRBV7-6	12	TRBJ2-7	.	CASSSGVGEQYF	TGTGCCAGCAGCTCAGGGGTGGGCGAGCAGTACTTC
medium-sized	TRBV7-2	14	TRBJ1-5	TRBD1	CASSSDRVSQPQHF	TGTGCCAGCAGCTCTGACAGGGTTAGTCAGCCCCAGCATTTT
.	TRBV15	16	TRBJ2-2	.	CATSLPRGPITGELFF	TGTGCCACCAGCCTCCCACGGGGCCCAATAACCGGGGAGCTGTTTTTT
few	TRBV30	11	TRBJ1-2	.	CAWISPRGYTF	TGTGCCTGGATTTCTCCCCGTGGCTACACCTTC
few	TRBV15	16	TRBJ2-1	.	CATSRFSEPNYNEQFF	TGTGCCACCAGCAGATTTAGTGAGCCAAACTACAATGAGCAGTTCTTC
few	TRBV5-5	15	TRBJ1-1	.	CASSRDGSMNTEAFF	TGTGCCAGCAGCCGGGACGGATCCATGAACACTGAAGCTTTCTTT
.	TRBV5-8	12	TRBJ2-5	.	CASSLELGTQYF	TGTGCCAGCAGCTTGGAGTTGGGGACCCAGTACTTC
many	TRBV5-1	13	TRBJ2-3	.	CASSTQQGNTQYF	TGCGCCAGCAGCACCCAACAGGGAAATACGCAGTATTTT
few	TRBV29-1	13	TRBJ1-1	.	CSVGALGLTEAFF	TGCAGCGTTGGGGCTCTCGGTCTCACTGAAGCTTTCTTT
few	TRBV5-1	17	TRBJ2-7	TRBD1	CASSLRVGTGSFSEQYF	TGCGCCAGCAGCTTGCGGGTGGGGACAGGGTCTTTTTCCGAGCAGTACTTC
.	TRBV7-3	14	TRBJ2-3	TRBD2	CASSLGRETDTQYF	TGTGCCAGCAGCTTAGGGCGGGAGACAGATACGCAGTATTTT
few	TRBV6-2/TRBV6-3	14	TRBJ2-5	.	CASSFRQIQETQYF	TGTGCCAGCAGTTTCCGACAGATACAAGAGACCCAGTACTTC
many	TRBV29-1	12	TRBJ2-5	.	CSARRSYETQYF	TGCAGCGCTAGGAGGAGCTACGAGACCCAGTACTTC
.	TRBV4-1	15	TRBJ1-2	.	CASSQGPQANYGYTF	TGCGCCAGCAGCCAAGGCCCGCAGGCGAACTATGGCTACACCTTC
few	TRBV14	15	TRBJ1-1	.	CASSPRAGKNTEAFF	TGTGCCAGCAGCCCCCGCGCAGGGAAGAACACTGAAGCTTTCTTT
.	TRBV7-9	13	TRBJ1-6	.	CASSQTGVSPLHF	TGTGCCAGCAGCCAGACGGGGGTTTCACCCCTCCACTTT